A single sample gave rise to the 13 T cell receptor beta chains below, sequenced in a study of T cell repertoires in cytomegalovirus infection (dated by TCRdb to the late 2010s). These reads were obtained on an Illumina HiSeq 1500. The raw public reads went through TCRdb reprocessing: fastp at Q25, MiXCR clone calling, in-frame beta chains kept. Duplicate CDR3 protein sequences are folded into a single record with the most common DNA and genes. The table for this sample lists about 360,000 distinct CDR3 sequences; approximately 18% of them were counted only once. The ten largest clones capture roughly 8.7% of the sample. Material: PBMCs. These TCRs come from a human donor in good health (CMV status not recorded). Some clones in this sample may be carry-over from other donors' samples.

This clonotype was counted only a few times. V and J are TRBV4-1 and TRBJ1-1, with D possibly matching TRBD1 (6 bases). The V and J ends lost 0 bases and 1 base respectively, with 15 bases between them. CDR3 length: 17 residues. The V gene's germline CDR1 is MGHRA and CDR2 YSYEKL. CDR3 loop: CASSQDWGASRNTEAFF. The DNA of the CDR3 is TGCGCCAGCAGCCAAGATTGGGGGGCGTCTCGGAACACTGAAGCTTTCTTT.

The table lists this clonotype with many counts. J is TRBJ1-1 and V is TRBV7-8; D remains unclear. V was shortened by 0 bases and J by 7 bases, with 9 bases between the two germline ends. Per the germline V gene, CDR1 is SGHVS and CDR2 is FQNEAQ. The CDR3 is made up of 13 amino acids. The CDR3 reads CASSLAQDGEAFF. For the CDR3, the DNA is TGTGCCAGCAGCTTAGCCCAAGACGGTGAAGCTTTCTTT.

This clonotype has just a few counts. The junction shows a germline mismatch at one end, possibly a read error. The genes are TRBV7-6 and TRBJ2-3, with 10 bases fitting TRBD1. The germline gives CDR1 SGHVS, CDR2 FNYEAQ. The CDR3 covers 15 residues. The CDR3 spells CASSLAGTGEDTQYF. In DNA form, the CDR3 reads TGTGCCAGCAGCCTAGCCGGGACAGGGGAAGATACGCAGTATTTT.

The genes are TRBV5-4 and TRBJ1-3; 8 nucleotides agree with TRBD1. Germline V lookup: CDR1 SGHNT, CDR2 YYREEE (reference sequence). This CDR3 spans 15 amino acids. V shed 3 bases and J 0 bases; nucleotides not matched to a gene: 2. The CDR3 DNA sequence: TGTGCCAGCAGCTCTACAGGGGGCTCTGGAAACACCATATATTTT. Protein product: CASSSTGGSGNTIYF.

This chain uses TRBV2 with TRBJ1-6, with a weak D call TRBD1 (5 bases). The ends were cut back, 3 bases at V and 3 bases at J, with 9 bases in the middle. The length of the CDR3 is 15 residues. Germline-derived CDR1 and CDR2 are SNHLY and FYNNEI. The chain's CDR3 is CASSEGGFYNSPLHF. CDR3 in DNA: TGTGCCAGCAGTGAGGGGGGTTTCTATAATTCACCCCTCCACTTT.

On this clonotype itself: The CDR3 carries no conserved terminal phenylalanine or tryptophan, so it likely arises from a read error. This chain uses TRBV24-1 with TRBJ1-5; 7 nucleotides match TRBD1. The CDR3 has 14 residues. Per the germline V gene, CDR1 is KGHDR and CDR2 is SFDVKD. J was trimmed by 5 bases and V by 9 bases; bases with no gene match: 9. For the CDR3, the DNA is TGTGCCACCTCCGGGACAGACTCGGATCAGCCCCAGCATTTG. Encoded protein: CATSGTDSDQPQHL.

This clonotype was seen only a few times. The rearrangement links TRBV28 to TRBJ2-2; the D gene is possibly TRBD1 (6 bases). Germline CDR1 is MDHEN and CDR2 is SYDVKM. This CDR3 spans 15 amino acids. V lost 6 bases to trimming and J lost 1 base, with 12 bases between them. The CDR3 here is CASRQLDRNTGELFF. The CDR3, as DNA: TGTGCCAGCAGGCAATTGGACAGGAACACCGGGGAGCTGTTTTTT.

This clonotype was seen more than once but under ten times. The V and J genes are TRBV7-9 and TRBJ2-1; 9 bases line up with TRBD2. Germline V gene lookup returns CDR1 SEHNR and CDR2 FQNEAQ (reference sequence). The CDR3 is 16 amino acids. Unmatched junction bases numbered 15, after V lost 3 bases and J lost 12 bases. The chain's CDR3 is CASSFSRGGPYEWQFF. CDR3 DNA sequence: TGTGCCAGCAGCTTCTCGCGGGGGGGCCCGTATGAATGGCAGTTCTTC.

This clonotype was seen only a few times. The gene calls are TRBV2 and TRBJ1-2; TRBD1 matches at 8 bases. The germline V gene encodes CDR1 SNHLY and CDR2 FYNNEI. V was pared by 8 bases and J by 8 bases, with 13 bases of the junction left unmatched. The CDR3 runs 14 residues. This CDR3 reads CASRPPGGSAGYTF. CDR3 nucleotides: TGTGCCAGCCGACCACCAGGGGGCTCGGCGGGCTACACCTTC.

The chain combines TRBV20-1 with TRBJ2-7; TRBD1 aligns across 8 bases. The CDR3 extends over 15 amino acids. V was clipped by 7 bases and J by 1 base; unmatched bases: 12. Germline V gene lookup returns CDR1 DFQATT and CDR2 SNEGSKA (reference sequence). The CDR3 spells CSVYRTGTLSYEQYF. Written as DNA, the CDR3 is TGCAGTGTTTACCGGACAGGGACTTTATCCTACGAGCAGTACTTC.

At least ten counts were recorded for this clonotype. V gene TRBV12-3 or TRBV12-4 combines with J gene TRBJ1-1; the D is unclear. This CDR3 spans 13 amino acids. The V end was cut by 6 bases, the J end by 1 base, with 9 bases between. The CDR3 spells CASRRAPNTEAFF. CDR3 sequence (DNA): TGTGCCAGCAGGAGGGCCCCGAACACTGAAGCTTTCTTT.

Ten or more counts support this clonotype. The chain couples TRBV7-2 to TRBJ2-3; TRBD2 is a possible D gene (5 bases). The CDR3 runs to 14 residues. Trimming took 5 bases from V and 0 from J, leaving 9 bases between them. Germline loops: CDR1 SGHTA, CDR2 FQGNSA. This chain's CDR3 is CASSQGGSTDTQYF. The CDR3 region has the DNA TGTGCCAGCAGCCAAGGAGGTAGCACAGATACGCAGTATTTT.

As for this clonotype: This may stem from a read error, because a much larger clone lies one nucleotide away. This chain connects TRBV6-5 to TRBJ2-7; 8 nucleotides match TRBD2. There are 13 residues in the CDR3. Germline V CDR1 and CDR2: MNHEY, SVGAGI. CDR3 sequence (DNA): TGTGCCAGCACAAAGCGGGAGCCCTACGAGCAGTGCTTC. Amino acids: CASTKREPYEQCF.